What follows are 20 T cell receptor beta chains derived from one specimen sequenced in a study of response to subunit inactivated influenza vaccine. TCRdb used MiXCR to reprocess the RT-PCR reads, holding one entry per CDR3 protein. The sample yields about half a million distinct CDR3 sequences, 9.5% to 13% seen once. The specimen comprised PBMCs from blood, sampled about 40 days after vaccination. These receptors all come from a man aged 50 to 59 who received an inactivated influenza vaccine.

V gene TRBV4-2 combines with J gene TRBJ1-5, with D tentatively TRBD1 (6 bases). The CDR3 spans 14 residues. Trimming took off 3 bases at V and 6 bases at J, with 12 bases between the two ends. Germline CDR1 and CDR2: LGHNA and YNFKEQ. CDR3 region: CASSQASGAQPQHF. CDR3 in DNA: TGTGCCAGCAGCCAGGCTTCAGGGGCTCAGCCCCAGCATTTT.

The V call is TRBV20-1, the J call TRBJ2-5; 7 bases fit TRBD1. After removal of 2 bases from V and 3 bases from J, the junction contained 0 bases not matched to a gene. Germline CDR1 and CDR2: DFQATT and SNEGSKA (reference sequence). The CDR3 covers 12 residues. The CDR3 nucleotides read TGCAGTGCTAGACAGGGGGAAGAGACCCAGTACTTC. Translation gives CSARQGEETQYF.

This clonotype was seen at least ten times. One end of the junction varies from germline; a read error may be responsible. The chain joins TRBV7-9 to TRBJ1-1, with D perhaps matching TRBD1 (5 bases). Germline assignment: CDR1 SEHNR and CDR2 FQNEAQ (reference sequence). The CDR3 is made up of 13 amino acids. CDR3 amino acids: CASSLVRGTEAFF. Here the CDR3 DNA reads TGCGCCAGCAGCTTGGTGAGGGGCACTGAAGCTTTCTTT.

In this sample, this clonotype turned up a few times. The genes are TRBV6-1 and TRBJ2-7; D remains unclear. Germline V gene data show CDR1 as MNHNS and CDR2 as SASEGT. Trimming shortened V by 2 bases and J by 3 bases, and 8 bases separated the two germline ends. This CDR3 comprises 13 residues. CDR3 nucleotide sequence: TGTGCCAGCAGTGAACACAGATACTACGAGCAGTACTTC. This translates into CASSEHRYYEQYF.

This clonotype appeared many times. The rearrangement links TRBV12-3 or TRBV12-4 to TRBJ2-7, with D uncertain. V was pared by 1 base and J by 2 bases, with 6 bases between. The CDR3 is 13 residues long. The CDR3 reads CASSLELTYEQYF. The CDR3 DNA is TGTGCCAGCAGTTTAGAGCTTACCTACGAGCAGTACTTC.

The sample holds one count of this clonotype. V is TRBV29-1 and J is TRBJ2-3; D may correspond to TRBD1 or TRBD2 (7 bases each). V lost 6 bases and J 5 bases, leaving 9 bases between the germline ends. The CDR3 is made up of 11 amino acids. CDR1 is SQVTM and CDR2 is ANQGSEA in the germline V gene. The CDR3 DNA follows: TGCAGCGTCAGGGGGGGAGATACGCAGTATTTT. Translating it yields CSVRGGDTQYF.

In this sample, this clonotype turned up a few times. V usage is TRBV10-3 and J usage is TRBJ2-5; 7 nucleotides agree with TRBD1. J was trimmed by 5 bases and V by 3 bases; bases with no gene match: 6. The CDR3 is 14 residues long. Germline V lookup: CDR1 ENHRY, CDR2 SYGVKD. In DNA form, the CDR3 reads TGTGCCATCAGTGACGACAGGGAGAGTGAGACCCAGTACTTC. Translated, it gives CAISDDRESETQYF.

The chain has TRBV5-1 and TRBJ2-7; TRBD1 is a possible D gene (6 bases). The CDR3 is 13 amino acids. Germline values: CDR1 SGHRS, CDR2 YFSETQ. V was trimmed by 3 bases and J by 4 bases, leaving 11 bases between them. CDR3 sequence reads: CASSSPGVYEQYF. Here the CDR3 DNA reads TGCGCCAGCAGCTCGCCAGGGGTTTACGAGCAGTACTTC.

This chain uses TRBV30 with TRBJ2-7; a possible D gene is TRBD1 (7 bases). The CDR3 is 14 residues long. Trimming took off 7 bases at V and 1 base at J, with 17 bases between the two ends. Germline CDR1 GTSNPN, CDR2 SVGIG (reference sequence). The CDR3 here is CASDRVGGSYEQYF. DNA of the CDR3: TGTGCCTCAGACAGGGTAGGAGGGTCCTACGAGCAGTACTTC. Combining the CDR3 with reference TRBV30 and TRBJ2-7 gives the whole variable domain SQTIHQWPATLVQPVGSPLSLECTVEGTSNPNLYWYRQAAGRGLQLLFYSVGIGQISSEVPQNLSASRPQDRQFILSSKKLLLSDSGFYLCASDRVGGSYEQYFGPGTRLTVT.

The chain is built from TRBV5-1 and TRBJ2-3; 7 bases are shared with TRBD2. Germline V gene lookup returns CDR1 SGHRS and CDR2 YFSETQ. The CDR3 consists of 15 residues. Unmatched junction bases numbered 4, after V lost 2 bases and J lost 1 base. CDR3 loop: CASSLAGPGTDTQYF. CDR3 coding DNA: TGCGCCAGCAGCTTAGCGGGGCCCGGCACAGATACGCAGTATTTT.

The CDR3 bases are TGCGCCAGCAGCTTGTACACGAACTATGGCTACACCTTC. It encodes CASSLYTNYGYTF. The rearrangement uses TRBV5-1 and TRBJ1-2; D not certain. Trimming took off 1 base at V and 2 bases at J, with 6 bases between the two ends. CDR1 and CDR2 (germline): SGHRS, YFSETQ. The CDR3 is 13 amino acids.

This clonotype was observed a few times. The rearrangement joins TRBV6-2 or TRBV6-3 to TRBJ2-7; 8 bases match TRBD1. The CDR3 is 12 residues long. The trim removed 2 bases at V and 12 bases at J, leaving 6 bases unmatched. Germline loops: CDR1 MNHEY, CDR2 SVGEGT. The CDR3 protein is CASSYAQGTGYF. The CDR3 coding sequence is TGTGCCAGCAGTTACGCCCAGGGGACAGGGTACTTC.

The V gene is TRBV7-3, the J gene TRBJ2-1; D is unresolved. Trimming took off 1 base at V and 6 bases at J, with 7 bases between the two ends. Per the germline V gene, CDR1 is SGHTA and CDR2 is FQGTGA. CDR3 length: 13 amino acids. The CDR3 spells CASSLNVLNEQFF. DNA of the CDR3: TGTGCCAGCAGCTTAAATGTTCTCAATGAGCAGTTCTTC.

J is TRBJ2-2 and V is TRBV24-1, with TRBD1 identical over 8 bases. Germline assignment: CDR1 KGHDR and CDR2 SFDVKD. Germline trimming cut 7 bases from V and 2 bases from J; bases unmatched to any gene: 8. The CDR3 extends over 16 amino acids. This chain's CDR3 is CATRGEGQENTGELFF. CDR3 DNA sequence: TGTGCCACCAGGGGCGAGGGACAGGAAAACACCGGGGAGCTGTTTTTT.

The chain joins TRBV19 to TRBJ1-5; D is uncertain. The CDR3 spans 15 residues. Trimming left V 4 bases short and J 3 bases short, with 13 bases between. The germline V gene encodes CDR1 LNHDA and CDR2 SQIVND (reference sequence). Here the CDR3 DNA reads TGTGCCAGTAGTAGTTTCTCGGAGGTCAATCAGCCCCAGCATTTT. Translating gives CASSSFSEVNQPQHF. The variable domain in full, completed from reference TRBV19 and TRBJ1-5, reads DGGITQSPKYLFRKEGQNVTLSCEQNLNHDAMYWYRQDPGQGLRLIYYSQIVNDFQKGDIAEGYSVSREKKESFPLTVTSAQKNPTAFYLCASSSFSEVNQPQHFGDGTRLSIL.

In its sample, this clonotype was seen a few times. The chain joins TRBV2 to TRBJ1-4, with 10 bases fitting TRBD1. The germline CDR1 and CDR2 sequences are SNHLY and FYNNEI. V shed 6 bases, J shed 6 bases, and the junction held 4 bases outside the gene matches. The CDR3 spans 14 residues. Written as DNA, the CDR3 is TGTGCCAGCAGATCGGACAGGGGGGATGAAAAACTGTTTTTT. This codes for CASRSDRGDEKLFF.

This clonotype was observed a handful of times. The chain has TRBV3-1 and TRBJ2-2; tentatively, D is TRBD2 (5 bases). The germline gives CDR1 LGHDT, CDR2 YNNKEL (reference sequence). V shed 4 bases and J shed 0 bases, with 12 bases lying between them. There are 16 residues in the CDR3. The CDR3 DNA reads TGTGCCAGCAGCCCCTTAGCGAGCTCGAACACCGGGGAGCTGTTTTTT. Protein: CASSPLASSNTGELFF.

This clonotype was observed at least ten times. The chain employs TRBV4-1 and TRBJ2-7; 7 bases agree with TRBD2. The V gene end was trimmed by 2 bases and the J gene end by 0 bases; junction bases not matched to a gene: 4. The CDR3 loop spans 15 amino acids. The germline gives CDR1 MGHRA, CDR2 YSYEKL. The CDR3 DNA follows: TGCGCCAGCAGCCAACTAGCGGTGAGCTCCTACGAGCAGTACTTC. It translates to CASSQLAVSSYEQYF.

This clonotype was counted many times. This rearrangement joins TRBV6-1 to TRBJ2-3; weak D call: TRBD1 (6 bases). With 9 bases removed from V and 6 bases from J, the gap between germline ends came to 16 bases. The CDR3 extends over 13 amino acids. CDR1 is MNHNS and CDR2 is SASEGT in the germline V gene. CDR3 loop: CASSHREWDTQYF. DNA of the CDR3: TGTGCCAGTAGCCACAGGGAGTGGGATACGCAGTATTTT.

This clonotype has ten or more counts. V usage is TRBV29-1 and J usage is TRBJ2-7, with 7 bases matching TRBD2. With V trimmed by 4 bases and J by 4 bases, 1 base remained unmatched. The CDR3 runs to 11 residues. Germline V CDR1 and CDR2: SQVTM, ANQGSEA. This chain's CDR3 is CSVGAGYEQYF. CDR3 DNA sequence: TGCAGCGTTGGAGCGGGATACGAGCAGTACTTC.